The 28 T cell receptor beta chains below all came from one sample that was sequenced in a study of cytomegalovirus exposure and HLA in healthy donors (dated 2017 in TCRdb). Library preparation was by the immunoSEQ multiplex PCR assay. As stored in TCRdb, this immuneACCESS dataset retains in-frame rearrangements with V and J assigned. A fraction of the clones does not appear; measured against another copy, unresolved V genes explain less than half of the discrepancy, and the remainder lacks a known reason. Within this sample are roughly 240,000 clones, with 85% to 90% of them counted one time only. About 3% of the sample rests with the top ten. Sequencing used PBMCs. The origin of the receptors is a young man in good health and CMV-seronegative.

This rearrangement joins TRBV5-1 to TRBJ2-2; D remains unclear. The V end was cut by 4 bases, the J end by 4 bases, with 8 bases between. The CDR3 runs 13 residues. Germline lookup yields CDR1 SGHRS and CDR2 YFSETQ. The CDR3 coding sequence is TGCGCCAGCAGCCCAGTAACCACCGGGGAGCTGTTTTTT. Protein sequence: CASSPVTTGELFF. The complete variable domain, with remaining parts taken from reference TRBV5-1 and TRBJ2-2, reads KAGVTQTPRYLIKTRGQQVTLSCSPISGHRSVSWYQQTPGQGLQFLFEYFSETQRNKGNFPGRFSGRQFSNSRSEMNVSTLELGDSALYLCASSPVTTGELFFGEGSRLTVL.

The chain links TRBV7-9 to TRBJ1-4; tentatively, D is TRBD1 (5 bases). The germline V gene has CDR1 SEHNR and CDR2 FQNEAQ (reference sequence). Trimming took 7 bases from V and 4 from J, leaving 16 bases between them. The CDR3 covers 15 residues. CDR3 in amino acids: CASTQQQAYNEKLFF. In DNA form, the CDR3 reads TGTGCCAGCACTCAACAACAGGCCTATAATGAAAAACTGTTTTTT.

The genes are TRBV7-8 and TRBJ1-3; no definite D call. In germline, CDR1 is SGHVS, CDR2 FQNEAQ. The length of the CDR3 is 18 residues. V was trimmed by 2 bases and J by 4 bases, leaving 21 bases between them. The CDR3 region has the DNA TGTGCCAGCAGCTTACTGCCGAGACACGCAATTGGAGGAAACACCATATATTTT. Residues: CASSLLPRHAIGGNTIYF.

The genes are TRBV5-1 and TRBJ2-2, with unresolved D. CDR3 length equals 13 residues. Germline V gene data show CDR1 as SGHRS and CDR2 as YFSETQ. V dropped 0 bases and J dropped 4 bases, with 4 bases sitting between them. The CDR3 DNA follows: TGCGCCAGCAGCTTGGTCTTCACCGGGGAGCTGTTTTTT. Amino acids: CASSLVFTGELFF.

This rearrangement joins TRBV6-5 to TRBJ2-2; 7 bases match TRBD1. V was clipped by 6 bases and J by 4 bases; unmatched bases: 2. CDR3 length: 13 residues. Germline assignment: CDR1 MNHEY and CDR2 SVGAGI. The CDR3 is CASSPGGTGELFF. CDR3 bases: TGTGCCAGCAGCCCAGGGGGCACCGGGGAGCTGTTTTTT.

In DNA form, the CDR3 reads TGTGCCAGCTCTCAAGCGACAGGGGAGTTTGAGCAGTACTTC. The encoded protein is CASSQATGEFEQYF. The rearrangement uses TRBV18 and TRBJ2-7, with 8 bases aligning to TRBD1. CDR3 length: 14 amino acids. J lost 7 bases, V lost 6 bases, and 11 bases had no gene match. The germline V gene has CDR1 KGHSH and CDR2 LQKENI.

This chain connects TRBV29-1 to TRBJ1-2, with 9 bases that match TRBD1. Trimming at V came to 3 bases and at J to 8 bases, leaving 7 bases not matched to a gene. In germline, CDR1 is SQVTM, CDR2 ANQGSEA. The CDR3 consists of 13 residues. CDR3 sequence: CSVDTGGSAGYTF. The CDR3 nucleotides are TGCAGCGTTGACACAGGGGGCTCCGCCGGCTACACCTTC.

The V and J genes are TRBV18 and TRBJ2-5; no reliable D call. Between the trimmed V and J ends, which lost 3 bases and 5 bases, there was a span of 10 bases. The germline gives CDR1 KGHSH, CDR2 LQKENI. The CDR3 has 13 residues. CDR3 coding DNA: TGTGCCAGCTCACCGTCGAATCGGGAGACCCAGTACTTC. Its translation: CASSPSNRETQYF.

The V call is TRBV9, the J call TRBJ2-7; 9 nucleotides match TRBD1. This CDR3 contains 14 residues. Looked up from germline, CDR1 is SGDLS and CDR2 is YYNGEE. With V trimmed by 3 bases and J by 3 bases, 4 bases remained unmatched. CDR3 sequence (DNA): TGTGCCAGCAGCGCGGGACAGGGAATCTACGAGCAGTACTTC. Protein: CASSAGQGIYEQYF.

CDR3 DNA: TGTGCCAGCAGCGGGCAGGAGACCCAGTACTTC. Translating it yields CASSGQETQYF. V usage is TRBV7-2 and J usage is TRBJ2-5; D unresolved. This CDR3 is built from 11 residues. V was trimmed by 5 bases and J by 5 bases, leaving 6 bases between them. Looked up from germline, CDR1 is SGHTA and CDR2 is FQGNSA.

This chain joins TRBV6-5 and TRBJ2-5; D unclear. Per germline, CDR1 MNHEY and CDR2 SVGAGI. This CDR3 is 14 amino acids long. V was shortened by 0 bases and J by 3 bases, with 8 bases between the two germline ends. CDR3 in amino acids: CASSYSGSKETQYF. CDR3 sequence (DNA): TGTGCCAGCAGTTACTCGGGCTCTAAAGAGACCCAGTACTTC.

The CDR3 region is CASSVPATQLYYGYTF. CDR3 in DNA: TGTGCCAGCAGTGTCCCCGCGACACAGCTTTACTATGGCTACACCTTC. The chain recombines TRBV2 with TRBJ1-2; D remains ambiguous. V was pared by 4 bases and J by 3 bases, with 18 bases between. The CDR3 is 16 amino acids. In germline, CDR1 is SNHLY, CDR2 FYNNEI.

V and J are TRBV2 and TRBJ2-7; a possible D gene is TRBD2 (6 bases). V was pared by 7 bases and J by 2 bases, with 27 bases between. Germline V gene lookup returns CDR1 SNHLY and CDR2 FYNNEI. The CDR3 extends over 18 amino acids. The CDR3 loop reads CASIPSPPHTSKTYEQYF. CDR3 coding DNA: TGTGCCAGCATCCCATCACCGCCCCATACTAGCAAGACCTACGAGCAGTACTTC.

This clone was seen just once. The chain combines TRBV4-2 with TRBJ2-1; 7 bases fit TRBD2. The length of the CDR3 is 16 residues. Germline CDR1 LGHNA, CDR2 YNFKEQ. After removal of 1 base from V and 7 bases from J, the junction contained 10 bases not matched to a gene. In nucleotides, the CDR3 is TGTGCCAGCAGCCAAGGATTTTCTAGGACTAGAAATGAGCAGTTCTTC. Translated, it gives CASSQGFSRTRNEQFF.

The J gene is TRBJ2-3, the V gene TRBV7-2, with 14 positions matching TRBD2. V gave up 5 bases and J gave up 5 bases; unmatched junction bases: 6. This CDR3 has 16 amino acids. Looked up from germline, CDR1 is SGHTA and CDR2 is FQGNSA. The CDR3: CASSPRLAGGKDTQYF. CDR3 in DNA: TGTGCCAGCAGCCCCCGACTAGCGGGGGGGAAAGATACGCAGTATTTT.

The V and J genes are TRBV20-1 and TRBJ2-7; a weak D match, TRBD1 (6 bases). Deletions cut 5 bases from V and 6 bases from J, with 11 bases between. The CDR3 loop spans 11 amino acids. CDR1 and CDR2 from the germline V gene are DFQATT and SNEGSKA (reference sequence). For the CDR3, the DNA is TGCAGTGCTGCAGGGGTTCCCGAGCAGTACTTC. Residues: CSAAGVPEQYF.

The rearrangement joins TRBV6-5 to TRBJ1-4; 9 nucleotides align to TRBD1. Looked up from germline, CDR1 is MNHEY and CDR2 is SVGAGI. The CDR3 length is 14 residues. The junction had 6 bases not matched to a gene; V was cut back by 6 bases and J by 7 bases. This CDR3 reads CASSNRGRGEKLFF. In DNA, the CDR3 is TGTGCCAGCAGCAACAGGGGGCGGGGTGAAAAACTGTTTTTT.

This sequence joins TRBV7-2 and TRBJ1-1, with TRBD1 matching over 7 bases. The CDR3 consists of 14 residues. The junction had 10 bases not matched to a gene; V was cut back by 1 base and J by 11 bases. Per the germline V gene, CDR1 is SGHTA and CDR2 is FQGNSA. Here the CDR3 reads CASSLDGKTGLAFF. The CDR3 nucleotides read TGTGCCAGCAGCTTAGACGGGAAGACAGGGTTGGCTTTCTTT.

The rearrangement uses TRBV28 and TRBJ1-6; the D gene is possibly TRBD1 (6 bases). This CDR3 contains 14 residues. Per germline, CDR1 MDHEN and CDR2 SYDVKM. V was trimmed by 10 bases and J by 7 bases, leaving 17 bases between them. CDR3 nucleotides: TGTGCCACCGAACCCGGGGGGCCAAATTCACCCCTCCACTTT. It encodes CATEPGGPNSPLHF. The full variable domain, with the rest looked up from reference TRBV28 and TRBJ1-6, is DVKVTQSSRYLVKRTGEKVFLECVQDMDHENMFWYRQDPGLGLRLIYFSYDVKMKEKGDIPEGYSVSREKKERFSLILESASTNQTSMYLCATEPGGPNSPLHFGNGTRLTVT.

The V gene is TRBV11-3, the J gene TRBJ2-1, with a weak D call TRBD2 (6 bases). Germline-derived CDR1 and CDR2 are SGHNT and YENEEA. The CDR3 has 16 residues. V lost 0 bases, J lost 10 bases, and 19 bases lay in between. The CDR3 DNA is TGTGCCAGCAGCTTAGATGAGGAAGCGGGCCGCCGAGAGCAGTTCTTC. Its translation is CASSLDEEAGRREQFF. The full variable domain, rest sourced from reference TRBV11-3 and TRBJ2-1, is EAGVVQSPRYKIIEKKQPVAFWCNPISGHNTLYWYLQNLGQGPELLIRYENEEAVDDSQLPKDRFSAERLKGVDSTLKIQPAELGDSAVYLCASSLDEEAGRREQFFGPGTRLTVL.

This rearrangement joins TRBV28 to TRBJ1-2, with D possibly matching TRBD1 (6 bases). Trimming removed 8 bases from V and 7 bases from J, with 14 bases in between. Per the germline V gene, CDR1 is MDHEN and CDR2 is SYDVKM. The CDR3 is made up of 12 amino acids. The chain's CDR3 is CASSDRFRGYTF. The CDR3 DNA sequence: TGTGCCAGCTCCGACAGGTTTCGTGGCTACACCTTC.

The chain is built from TRBV9 and TRBJ2-7; 7 nucleotides line up with TRBD2. Trimming removed 4 bases from V and 3 bases from J; junction bases left unmatched: 10. Germline V gene lookup returns CDR1 SGDLS and CDR2 YYNGEE. The CDR3 extends over 15 amino acids. Here the CDR3 reads CASSLEAGTNYEQYF. The DNA for the CDR3 is TGTGCCAGCAGCCTAGAGGCCGGGACTAACTACGAGCAGTACTTC.

J is TRBJ1-1 and V is TRBV5-4; D is undetermined. The CDR3 is made up of 14 amino acids. V was trimmed by 3 bases and J by 3 bases, leaving 12 bases between them. Germline loops: CDR1 SGHNT, CDR2 YYREEE (reference sequence). In DNA, the CDR3 is TGTGCCAGCAGCTCCCACGATGAGGACACTGAAGCTTTCTTT. It yields the protein CASSSHDEDTEAFF.

The CDR3 DNA reads TGTGCCAGCACCGATAGGGGGTATCTCTCGTCGGAGCAGTACTTC. It yields the protein CASTDRGYLSSEQYF. This chain uses TRBV6-5 with TRBJ2-7, with D possibly TRBD1 on 6 matching bases. The CDR3 spans 15 residues. V was cut by 7 bases and J by 7 bases, with 23 bases left in between. Germline CDR1 reads MNHEY; CDR2 reads SVGAGI.

CDR3 in amino acids: CASSYRQGDQPQHF. DNA for the CDR3: TGTGCCAGCAGTTACCGACAGGGTGATCAGCCCCAGCATTTT. J is TRBJ1-5 and V is TRBV28; 7 nucleotides match TRBD1. V lost 4 bases, J lost 5 bases, and 5 bases stayed unmatched. CDR3 size: 14 residues. Looked up from germline, CDR1 is MDHEN and CDR2 is SYDVKM.

This clone was picked up a small number of times. The rearrangement links TRBV19 to TRBJ2-7, with D maybe TRBD2 (6 bases). The CDR3 length is 15 residues. Germline loops: CDR1 LNHDA, CDR2 SQIVND (reference sequence). V gave up 3 bases and J gave up 3 bases, with 15 bases separating them. The CDR3 sequence is CASSIEIAAYYEQYF. DNA for the CDR3: TGTGCCAGTAGTATCGAAATAGCGGCTTACTACGAGCAGTACTTC.

This rearrangement joins TRBV6-1 to TRBJ1-5; D ambiguous. The CDR3 totals 14 residues. The germline V and J ends were trimmed by 5 bases and 6 bases, with 14 bases remaining between them. The germline CDR1 and CDR2 sequences are MNHNS and SASEGT. The CDR3 loop is CASSPNSYGQPQHF. CDR3 coding DNA: TGTGCCAGCAGTCCAAACAGTTATGGTCAGCCCCAGCATTTT.

The chain is built from TRBV7-3 and TRBJ1-2; 8 nucleotides agree with TRBD1. After removal of 3 bases from V and 7 bases from J, the junction contained 1 base not matched to a gene. The germline V gene encodes CDR1 SGHTA and CDR2 FQGTGA. This CDR3 contains 12 residues. CDR3: CASSLTGVGYTF. The CDR3 DNA sequence: TGTGCCAGCAGCTTGACAGGGGTTGGCTACACCTTC.